A single sample is the source of the 15 T cell receptor beta chains below, sequenced in a study of cytomegalovirus exposure and HLA in healthy donors. PCR employed 60 Vbeta and 13 Jbeta primers. Clones were read by immunoSEQ multiplex PCR, and TCRdb kept only the in-frame ones, dropping some. The sample includes around 97,000 clones, under 80% of them seen just once. Sequenced material: PBMCs. The receptors originated from a woman aged 18-30 years in good health and CMV-seropositive.

V usage is TRBV4-3 and J usage is TRBJ2-3; D call uncertain. V shed 0 bases and J shed 5 bases, with 15 bases lying between them. Germline-derived CDR1 and CDR2 are LGHNA and YSLEER. The CDR3 contains 16 residues. The CDR3 nucleotides read TGCGCCAGCAGCCAAGAGGGCAGCACCTACGGAGATACGCAGTATTTT. Translated: CASSQEGSTYGDTQYF.

The chain has TRBV6-5 and TRBJ2-7, with D possibly being TRBD2 (5 bases). Trimming left V 0 bases short and J 6 bases short, with 9 bases between. The V gene's germline CDR1 is MNHEY and CDR2 SVGAGI. The CDR3 runs to 13 residues. CDR3: CASSYSEDLEQYF. CDR3 DNA: TGTGCCAGCAGTTACTCGGAGGACCTCGAGCAGTACTTC.

The rearrangement joins TRBV18 to TRBJ1-2; a possible D gene is TRBD1 (6 bases). Germline V gene sequence: CDR1 KGHSH, CDR2 LQKENI. This CDR3 has 15 residues. V dropped 3 bases and J dropped 5 bases, with 16 bases sitting between them. CDR3 amino acids: CASSPGQSGVYGYTF. The DNA for the CDR3 is TGTGCCAGCTCACCTGGACAGTCCGGCGTTTATGGCTACACCTTC.

This clone was seen a handful of times. This chain joins TRBV5-4 and TRBJ2-7; 7 positions match TRBD2. CDR3 size: 15 residues. J gave up 4 bases and V 3 bases, and 10 bases lay outside the gene matches. Germline V lookup: CDR1 SGHNT, CDR2 YYREEE (reference sequence). CDR3: CASSSLGGLGYEQYF. The CDR3 DNA sequence: TGTGCCAGCAGCTCCCTGGGAGGACTAGGGTACGAGCAGTACTTC.

This clone was seen only a few times. The chain uses TRBV19 and TRBJ2-6, with D possibly being TRBD2 (5 bases). CDR1 is LNHDA and CDR2 is SQIVND in the germline V gene (reference sequence). Trimming took 5 bases from V and 4 from J, leaving 12 bases between them. The CDR3 totals 15 residues. The CDR3 nucleotides are TGTGCCAGTAGTGAGCGGCGAGCGGGGGCCAACGTCCTGACTTTC. It translates to CASSERRAGANVLTF.

This clone came up once. J is TRBJ2-2 and V is TRBV10-3, with 9 nucleotides matching TRBD2. V shed 7 bases, J shed 7 bases, and the junction held 7 bases outside the gene matches. The CDR3 totals 14 residues. Germline values: CDR1 ENHRY, CDR2 SYGVKD. CDR3 coding DNA: TGTGCCATCATGGCGGGAGGGCGTCACGGGGAGCTGTTTTTT. Residues: CAIMAGGRHGELFF.

This rearrangement joins TRBV9 to TRBJ2-2; TRBD1 is a possible D gene (6 bases). The germline CDR1 and CDR2 sequences are SGDLS and YYNGEE. This CDR3 is built from 15 residues. V was cut by 5 bases and J by 1 base, with 12 bases left in between. The CDR3 bases are TGTGCCAGCAGAGGGGGTATCGTGAACACCGGGGAGCTGTTTTTT. Residues: CASRGGIVNTGELFF.

The chain links TRBV9 to TRBJ2-7; a possible D gene is TRBD2 (5 bases). CDR3 length: 14 residues. Trimming took off 0 bases at V and 4 bases at J, with 11 bases between the two ends. Germline lookup yields CDR1 SGDLS and CDR2 YYNGEE. The CDR3 bases are TGTGCCAGCAGCGTAGGTGGGAGAGCGTACGAGCAGTACTTC. This codes for CASSVGGRAYEQYF.

The V call is TRBV29-1, the J call TRBJ1-1, with unresolved D. Trimming left V 5 bases short and J 2 bases short, with 12 bases between. Per the germline V gene, CDR1 is SQVTM and CDR2 is ANQGSEA. The CDR3 is 13 residues long. The CDR3 region has the DNA TGCAGCGTTTCTGTGGGCTTTAACACTGAAGCTTTCTTT. It codes for CSVSVGFNTEAFF.

In its sample, this clone was seen a few times. The J gene is TRBJ1-5, the V gene TRBV6-5; no clear D gene. Germline CDR1 reads MNHEY; CDR2 reads SVGAGI. The V end lost 6 bases, the J end lost 2 bases, and 11 bases lay between the germline ends. The CDR3 is 14 residues long. CDR3 sequence reads: CASSPGFGNQPQHF. The DNA of the CDR3 is TGTGCCAGCAGCCCCGGGTTTGGCAATCAGCCCCAGCATTTT.

Only a few counts were recorded for this clone. The chain recombines TRBV6-1 with TRBJ1-5; D not resolved. CDR3 size: 12 residues. Trimming cost V 5 bases and J 2 bases, with 4 bases left between them. Per germline, CDR1 MNHNS and CDR2 SASEGT. CDR3 region: CASSPRNQPQHF. Written as DNA, the CDR3 is TGTGCCAGCAGTCCTCGCAATCAGCCCCAGCATTTT.

The rearrangement uses TRBV5-1 and TRBJ2-5, with D unclear. Germline CDR1 reads SGHRS; CDR2 reads YFSETQ. The CDR3 consists of 12 residues. V gave up 0 bases and J gave up 5 bases, with 5 bases separating them. In DNA form, the CDR3 reads TGCGCCAGCAGCTTGGGGGCTGAGACCCAGTACTTC. Its translation is CASSLGAETQYF. Based on the CDR3 plus reference TRBV5-1 and TRBJ2-5, the full variable domain is KAGVTQTPRYLIKTRGQQVTLSCSPISGHRSVSWYQQTPGQGLQFLFEYFSETQRNKGNFPGRFSGRQFSNSRSEMNVSTLELGDSALYLCASSLGAETQYFGPGTRLLVL.

This clone is a singleton in its sample. The CDR3: CASSNWVKGRVSYNEQFF. For the CDR3, the DNA is TGTGCCAGCAGTAACTGGGTCAAAGGGAGGGTCTCCTACAATGAGCAGTTCTTC. This chain joins TRBV28 and TRBJ2-1; 7 nucleotides line up with TRBD2. The junction had 13 bases not matched to a gene; V was cut back by 5 bases and J by 0 bases. The length of the CDR3 is 18 residues. Germline V CDR1 and CDR2: MDHEN, SYDVKM.

The chain recombines TRBV10-2 with TRBJ2-7; 7 bases are a match to TRBD1. Per the germline V gene, CDR1 is WSHSY and CDR2 is SAAADI. CDR3 size: 16 residues. The ends lost 6 bases at V and 0 bases at J; junction bases unmatched: 11. This chain's CDR3 is CASSALGGPSSYEQYF. In DNA, the CDR3 is TGCGCCAGCAGCGCTCTAGGGGGCCCGTCCTCCTACGAGCAGTACTTC.

The chain is built from TRBV10-2 and TRBJ2-2, with TRBD1 as a possible D gene (5 bases). In germline, CDR1 is WSHSY, CDR2 SAAADI. V lost 8 bases, J lost 6 bases, and 10 bases lay in between. This CDR3 spans 12 amino acids. The DNA of the CDR3 is TGCGCCAGCCTGTGGGGCCCCGGGGAGCTGTTTTTT. Its protein is CASLWGPGELFF.